This T cell receptor beta chain emerged from a study of siplizumab effects on memory and regulatory T cells. Findings of the study overall: Mappable alloreactive CD4+ clones came from Treg cells 68.8% of the time on average with siplizumab, against approximately 26% in controls.

Points on this clone: The target antigen is unknown.

Germline V lookup: CDR1 SGHRS, CDR2 YFSETQ. The CDR3 has 16 amino acids. V dropped 4 bases and J dropped 1; count of bases not matched to a gene: 6. Clones were sequenced by immunoSEQ multiplex PCR, and TCRdb holds only the in-frame ones, with some missing. Of 97,000 or so clones listed, about 90% are singletons. The chain is built from TRBV5-1 and TRBJ2-7; TRBD2 matches at 12 bases. This TCR was sampled from a human donor in good health. The sample comprised CD4+ T cells sorted from blood. The CDR3 nucleotides read TGCGCCAGCAGCATGGGACTAGCGGGTAATTCCTACGAGCAGTACTTC. It encodes CASSMGLAGNSYEQYF. Together with reference TRBV5-1 and TRBJ2-7, the CDR3 gives the full variable domain: KAGVTQTPRYLIKTRGQQVTLSCSPISGHRSVSWYQQTPGQGLQFLFEYFSETQRNKGNFPGRFSGRQFSNSRSEMNVSTLELGDSALYLCASSMGLAGNSYEQYFGPGTRLTVT.